The 15 T cell receptor beta chains below all came from one sample that was sequenced in a study of blood T cell repertoires in COVID-19. The table came from immunoSEQ multiplex PCR; TCRdb's copy has only in-frame clones and leaves some out. This sample has around 430,000 clones, with more than 70% found just once. The source material was peripheral blood. The receptor source for this set is a woman aged 50 to 60 with COVID-19, enrolled during active disease.

This clone has just one count. This chain links TRBV5-1 with TRBJ2-7; possible D gene TRBD1, 6 bases. The germline V gene encodes CDR1 SGHRS and CDR2 YFSETQ. Between the trimmed V and J ends, which lost 1 base and 0 bases, there was a span of 8 bases. The CDR3 extends over 14 amino acids. This CDR3 reads CASSLRDTSYEQYF. DNA for the CDR3: TGCGCCAGCAGCTTGAGGGACACCTCCTACGAGCAGTACTTC.

The chain carries TRBV5-3 and TRBJ2-1, with 8 bases lining up with TRBD2. Being an ORF, TRBV5-3 has a function that is uncertain. The CDR3 has 15 amino acids. V shed 10 bases and J 8 bases; nucleotides not matched to a gene: 17. CDR3 protein: CAPVFGGGPGHEQFF. The CDR3 DNA reads as TGTGCCCCTGTCTTCGGGGGGGGGCCGGGTCATGAGCAGTTCTTC.

In the case of this clone: Other DNA sequences within the sample encode an identical CDR3. The V call is TRBV5-1, the J call TRBJ1-1, with D possibly matching TRBD1 (5 bases). CDR1 and CDR2 from the germline V gene are SGHRS and YFSETQ. This CDR3 has 13 residues. V dropped 4 bases and J dropped 3 bases, with 10 bases sitting between them. CDR3 DNA sequence: TGCGCCAGCAGCACAGGACGCGACACTGAAGCTTTCTTT. Protein sequence: CASSTGRDTEAFF.

The chain's CDR3 is CASGGTGADYGYTF. The CDR3 bases are TGTGCCAGCGGCGGGACAGGGGCCGACTATGGCTACACCTTC. The V gene is TRBV6-5, the J gene TRBJ1-2; TRBD1 matches 10 bases. Germline V gene data show CDR1 as MNHEY and CDR2 as SVGAGI. The CDR3 is 14 amino acids. J lost 3 bases, V lost 8 bases, and 6 bases had no gene match.

The V gene is TRBV6-5, the J gene TRBJ1-2; no firm D call. With 0 bases removed from V and 4 bases from J, the gap between germline ends came to 12 bases. CDR1 is MNHEY and CDR2 is SVGAGI in the germline V gene. The CDR3 totals 15 residues. CDR3 DNA: TGTGCCAGCAGTTACTCAATCTTACCGAGCTATGGCTACACCTTC. Its translation is CASSYSILPSYGYTF.

The chain employs TRBV7-8 and TRBJ2-1; a weak D match, TRBD2 (7 bases). The CDR3 runs 15 residues. Germline loops: CDR1 SGHVS, CDR2 FQNEAQ. V lost 5 bases and J 5 bases, leaving 16 bases between the germline ends. The CDR3 reads CASSPTGGPNNEQFF. CDR3 coding DNA: TGTGCCAGCAGCCCAACGGGGGGCCCCAACAATGAGCAGTTCTTC.

The V call is TRBV6-1, the J call TRBJ1-6; 8 positions match TRBD1. Germline CDR1 MNHNS, CDR2 SASEGT. Trimming took 0 bases from V and 7 from J; bases not matched to a gene: 11. The CDR3 runs to 18 residues. DNA of the CDR3: TGTGCCAGCAGTGAAGCGCGGGGGACAGGTTGGAGAAATTCACCCCTCCACTTT. Amino acids: CASSEARGTGWRNSPLHF.

V gene TRBV15 combines with J gene TRBJ1-1; TRBD1 is a possible D gene (5 bases). Germline assignment: CDR1 LNHNV and CDR2 YYDKDF (reference sequence). V was pared by 1 base and J by 4 bases, with 13 bases between. The CDR3 is 15 amino acids. CDR3 sequence reads: CATSRVLSGGTEAFF. For the CDR3, the DNA is TGTGCCACCAGCAGAGTTCTATCCGGGGGCACTGAAGCTTTCTTT.

This clone has just a few counts. Here the CDR3 DNA reads TGTGCCAGCAAGGACAGGAAGTCGGATGGCTACACCTTC. Translating gives CASKDRKSDGYTF. The chain joins TRBV19 to TRBJ1-2, with TRBD1 matching over 7 bases. J was trimmed by 6 bases and V by 9 bases; bases with no gene match: 10. The CDR3 has 13 amino acids. Germline CDR1 and CDR2: LNHDA and SQIVND (reference sequence).

The V and J genes are TRBV6-1 and TRBJ2-3, with D possibly being TRBD1 (5 bases). The V end was cut by 1 base, the J end by 5 bases, with 7 bases between. The V gene's germline CDR1 is MNHNS and CDR2 SASEGT. The CDR3 covers 13 residues. DNA of the CDR3: TGTGCCAGCAGTGAAGACAGGAGAGATACGCAGTATTTT. It encodes CASSEDRRDTQYF.

The chain is built from TRBV6-5 and TRBJ1-5; D is unclear. Germline V gene lookup returns CDR1 MNHEY and CDR2 SVGAGI. With 10 bases removed from V and 4 bases from J, the gap between germline ends came to 14 bases. The CDR3 totals 13 residues. The CDR3 sequence is CAILGGWNQPQHF. DNA for the CDR3: TGTGCCATCCTCGGAGGATGGAATCAGCCCCAGCATTTT.

The chain uses TRBV7-3 and TRBJ1-4; TRBD1 might be the D (6 bases). V was cut by 11 bases and J by 8 bases, with 12 bases left in between. The CDR3 has 11 residues. From germline, CDR1 is SGHTA and CDR2 FQGTGA. CDR3 loop: CAAMDREKLFF. The CDR3 DNA reads as TGTGCCGCAATGGACAGAGAAAAACTGTTTTTT.

This chain uses TRBV6-5 with TRBJ2-1; 8 bases fit TRBD1. This CDR3 is 13 amino acids long. Germline CDR1 and CDR2: MNHEY and SVGAGI. After removal of 5 bases from V and 5 bases from J, the junction contained 2 bases not matched to a gene. The CDR3 DNA is TGTGCCAGCAGTATGACAGGGGACAATGAGCAGTTCTTC. It translates to CASSMTGDNEQFF.

The chain employs TRBV6-5 and TRBJ1-2; 9 bases fit TRBD1. The CDR3 is made up of 16 amino acids. V trimming: 0 bases; J trimming: 7 bases; junction bases outside the gene matches: 9. The germline V gene has CDR1 MNHEY and CDR2 SVGAGI. CDR3 amino acids: CASSYSHRDRVGGYTF. The CDR3 nucleotides read TGTGCCAGCAGTTACTCTCACCGGGACAGGGTGGGTGGCTACACCTTC.

V and J are TRBV6-6 and TRBJ2-1, with D maybe TRBD2 (5 bases). From germline, CDR1 is MNHNY and CDR2 SVGAGI (reference sequence). Trimming cost V 9 bases and J 3 bases, with 15 bases left between them. This CDR3 has 14 residues. The CDR3 reads CASTPASSYNEQFF. CDR3 nucleotide sequence: TGTGCCAGTACCCCGGCTAGCAGCTACAATGAGCAGTTCTTC.